What follows are 11 T cell receptor beta chains derived from one specimen sequenced in a study of blood T cell repertoires in COVID-19. Here immunoSEQ multiplex PCR was the method, and the copy in TCRdb shows in-frame clones only, minus some. This table holds 250,000 to 350,000 clones, 85% found once. The sample taken for sequencing was peripheral blood. These receptors originate from a woman aged 45-60 years with active or convalescent COVID-19.

The rearrangement links TRBV28 to TRBJ2-1, with 10 bases matching TRBD2. The CDR3 spans 17 residues. The junction had 11 bases not matched to a gene; V was cut back by 7 bases and J by 2 bases. The germline V gene has CDR1 MDHEN and CDR2 SYDVKM. The CDR3 DNA follows: TGTGCCAGCAATAAGCGGGAGGGCGTACCTGCCTACAATGAGCAGTTCTTC. Its translation: CASNKREGVPAYNEQFF.

The J gene is TRBJ2-5, the V gene TRBV6-1; the match to TRBD1 covers 8 bases. CDR1 MNHNS and CDR2 SASEGT come from the germline V gene. There are 16 residues in the CDR3. The V gene end was trimmed by 4 bases and the J gene end by 1 base; junction bases not matched to a gene: 8. CDR3 amino acids: CASSATGEDLQETQYF. As DNA, the CDR3 is TGTGCCAGCAGTGCGACAGGGGAGGACCTCCAAGAGACCCAGTACTTC.

The V gene is TRBV1, the J gene TRBJ2-7; no DNA check was done on the table's D call, TRBD2. TRBV1 represents a pseudogene. CDR3 length: 18 residues. CDR3 protein: CTSSHDGLAKRVTYEQYF. The CDR3 region has the DNA TGCACCAGCAGCCACGACGGACTAGCGAAGAGAGTCACCTACGAGCAGTACTTC.

This rearrangement joins TRBV7-2 to TRBJ1-4; 8 bases fit TRBD1. The length of the CDR3 is 13 residues. V dropped 5 bases and J dropped 10; count of bases not matched to a gene: 6. Germline CDR1 and CDR2: SGHTA and FQGNSA. CDR3 sequence reads: CASSTGQGRKLFF. CDR3 coding DNA: TGTGCCAGCAGCACTGGACAGGGCCGAAAACTGTTTTTT.

The rearrangement links TRBV29-1 to TRBJ2-5; D unresolved. In germline, CDR1 is SQVTM, CDR2 ANQGSEA. The CDR3 runs to 11 residues. The V and J ends lost 0 bases and 5 bases respectively, with 4 bases between them. CDR3 protein: CSVEDLETQYF. The CDR3 DNA follows: TGCAGCGTTGAAGATCTGGAGACCCAGTACTTC. The entire variable domain, with the rest obtained from reference TRBV29-1 and TRBJ2-5, is as follows: SAVISQKPSRDICQRGTSLTIQCQVDSQVTMMFWYRQQPGQSLTLIATANQGSEATYESGFVIDKFPISRPNLTFSTLTVSNMSPEDSSIYLCSVEDLETQYFGPGTRLLVL.

The chain is built from TRBV7-9 and TRBJ2-7; 7 nucleotides line up with TRBD2. V shed 4 bases, J shed 0 bases, and the junction held 3 bases outside the gene matches. CDR3 length: 14 residues. Germline CDR1 is SEHNR and CDR2 is FQNEAQ (reference sequence). CDR3 loop: CASSSGGSSYEQYF. CDR3 sequence (DNA): TGTGCCAGCAGCTCGGGCGGGAGCTCCTACGAGCAGTACTTC. The full variable domain, its missing parts supplied by reference TRBV7-9 and TRBJ2-7, is DTGVSQNPRHKITKRGQNVTFRCDPISEHNRLYWYRQTLGQGPEFLTYFQNEAQLEKSRLLSDRFSAERPKGSFSTLEIQRTEQGDSAMYLCASSSGGSSYEQYFGPGTRLTVT.

The gene calls are TRBV7-9 and TRBJ2-3, with 10 bases lining up with TRBD1. V lost 5 bases to trimming and J lost 4 bases; unmatched junction nucleotides: 6. CDR1 and CDR2 (germline): SEHNR, FQNEAQ (reference sequence). There are 15 residues in the CDR3. The CDR3 DNA sequence: TGTGCCAGCAGCCAGGGACAGGGGAGTGCAGATACGCAGTATTTT. It encodes CASSQGQGSADTQYF.

This clone has just a few counts. The chain carries TRBV30 and TRBJ2-1; 8 positions agree with TRBD2. The trim removed 0 bases at V and 7 bases at J, leaving 11 bases unmatched. Germline assignment: CDR1 GTSNPN and CDR2 SVGIG (reference sequence). There are 16 residues in the CDR3. CDR3 DNA: TGTGCCTGGAGTGTACGCGTGGCGGGAGGTCGAAATGAGCAGTTCTTC. It is translated as CAWSVRVAGGRNEQFF.

The rearrangement uses TRBV5-1 and TRBJ1-6; D is perhaps TRBD1 (6 bases). The CDR3 totals 17 residues. V lost 4 bases and J lost 0, with 14 bases in between. Looked up from germline, CDR1 is SGHRS and CDR2 is YFSETQ. CDR3 sequence: CASSPRQESSYNSPLHF. DNA of the CDR3: TGCGCCAGCAGCCCAAGACAGGAGAGCTCCTATAATTCACCCCTCCACTTT.

The chain couples TRBV15 to TRBJ1-5, with a weak D call TRBD1 (5 bases). The V and J ends lost 1 base and 3 bases respectively, with 7 bases between them. Looked up from germline, CDR1 is LNHNV and CDR2 is YYDKDF (reference sequence). This CDR3 has 14 residues. The CDR3 DNA is TGTGCCACCAGCAGAGCAGGGATCAATCAGCCCCAGCATTTT. It codes for CATSRAGINQPQHF.

The chain carries TRBV18 and TRBJ1-2, with D maybe TRBD1 (5 bases). This CDR3 contains 13 residues. Trimming took 4 bases from V and 4 from J, leaving 10 bases between them. The germline V gene encodes CDR1 KGHSH and CDR2 LQKENI. The CDR3 nucleotides read TGTGCCAGCTCACGTGACAGCTCCTATGGCTACACCTTC. Residues: CASSRDSSYGYTF.